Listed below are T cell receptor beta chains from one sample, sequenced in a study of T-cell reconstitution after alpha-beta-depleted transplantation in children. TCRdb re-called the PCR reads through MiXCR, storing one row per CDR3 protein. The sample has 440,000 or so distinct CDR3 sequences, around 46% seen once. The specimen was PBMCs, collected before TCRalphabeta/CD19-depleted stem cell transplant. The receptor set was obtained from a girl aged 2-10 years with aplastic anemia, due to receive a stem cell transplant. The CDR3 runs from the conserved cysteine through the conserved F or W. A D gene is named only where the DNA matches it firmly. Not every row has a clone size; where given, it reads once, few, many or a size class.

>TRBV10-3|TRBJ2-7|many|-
TGTGCCATCAGTGACGTCGGCGGGGGCCAATCTTCCTACGAGCAGTACTTC
CAISDVGGGQSSYEQYF
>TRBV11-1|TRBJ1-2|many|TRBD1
TGTGCCAGCAGCTTACGGCCGGGACAGGGGACGCTAGATTATGGCTACACCTTC
CASSLRPGQGTLDYGYTF
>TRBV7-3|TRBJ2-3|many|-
TGTGCCAGCAGCTTATGGGGAGTCGCAGATACGCAGTATTTT
CASSLWGVADTQYF
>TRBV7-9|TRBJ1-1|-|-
TGTGCCAGCAGCAAGCACAGGGCCCCAGTAGCTTTCTTT
CASSKHRAPVAFF
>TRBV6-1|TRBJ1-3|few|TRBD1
TGTGCCAGCAGCTGGACAGGGCGGGCGGACACCATATATTTT
CASSWTGRADTIYF
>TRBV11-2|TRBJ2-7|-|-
TGTGCCAGCAGCTGGCAACAGCTCTACGAGCAGTACTTC
CASSWQQLYEQYF
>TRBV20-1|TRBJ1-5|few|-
TGCAGTGCTAGAGTTAGGTTATCAGCCGGCAATCAGCCCCAGCATTTT
CSARVRLSAGNQPQHF
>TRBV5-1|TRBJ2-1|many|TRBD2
TGCGCCAGCAGCCATAGCGGGAATTACAATGAGCAGTTCTTC
CASSHSGNYNEQFF
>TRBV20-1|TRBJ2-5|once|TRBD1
TGCAGTGCTAGACGACCAGGGGGCGGGGAGACCCAGTACTTC
CSARRPGGGETQYF
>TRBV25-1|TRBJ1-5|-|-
TGTGCCAGCAGTGAGGGGTCCCAGCATTTT
CASSEGSQHF
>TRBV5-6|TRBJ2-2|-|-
TGTGCCAGCAGCATCAGGGCACGGGAGCTGTTTTTT
CASSIRARELFF
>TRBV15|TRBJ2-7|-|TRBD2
TGTGCCACCAGCGGCGGGGGGGCTCCCTACGAGCAGTACTTC
CATSGGGAPYEQYF
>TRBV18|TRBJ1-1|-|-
TGTGCCAGCTCCGAACAGACAGCAAAGCCTGAAGCTTTCTTT
CASSEQTAKPEAFF
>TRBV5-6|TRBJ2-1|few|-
TGTGCCAGCAGCCCCTTTAGTGGCTATCACAATGAGCAGTTCTTC
CASSPFSGYHNEQFF
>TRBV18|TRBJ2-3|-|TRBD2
TGTGCCAGCTCACCACCTAGCGGGCGAGATACGCAGTATTTT
CASSPPSGRDTQYF
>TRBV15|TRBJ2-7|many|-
TGTGCCACCAGCAGAGATCCGGGGGCCGCCGAGCAGTACTTC
CATSRDPGAAEQYF
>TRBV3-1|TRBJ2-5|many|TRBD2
TGTGCCAGCAGCCACTGGACTAGCGGGAGGGAGGAGACCCAGTACTTC
CASSHWTSGREETQYF
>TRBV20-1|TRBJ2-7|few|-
TGCAGTGCTGGGACGGAGTACGAGCAGTACTTC
CSAGTEYEQYF
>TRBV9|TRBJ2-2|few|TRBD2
TGTGCCAGCAGCGTAGCAGGTAGCGGGGGCACCGGGGAGCTGTTTTTT
CASSVAGSGGTGELFF
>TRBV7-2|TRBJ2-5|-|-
TGTGCCAGCAGCATTAGTCGTCAGGGCGCTGGGACCCAGTACTTC
CASSISRQGAGTQYF
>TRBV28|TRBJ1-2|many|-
TGTGCCAGCAGTCCTAACGTCCGGGACACGGATAACTATGGCTACACCTTC
CASSPNVRDTDNYGYTF
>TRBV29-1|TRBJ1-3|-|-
TGCAGCGTTGTCGGCCGTCTTGGAAACACCATATATTTT
CSVVGRLGNTIYF
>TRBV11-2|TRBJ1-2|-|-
TGTGTCAGCAGCTTAGGGAATAGGGGAGGTGGCTACACCTTC
CVSSLGNRGGGYTF
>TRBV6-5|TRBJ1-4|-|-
TGTGCCAGCAGTTACTCGACGATAAATTGGAAACTGTTTTTT
CASSYSTINWKLFF
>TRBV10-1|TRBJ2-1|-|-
TGCGCCAGCAGTTTCCCCGCTCACCGCGAGATTGGTAACGAGCAGTTCTTC
CASSFPAHREIGNEQFF
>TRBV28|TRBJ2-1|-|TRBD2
TGTGCCTGCTACGAGCGGGGCTCCTACAATGAGCAGTTCTTC
CACYERGSYNEQFF
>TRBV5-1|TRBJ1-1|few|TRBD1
TGCGCCAGCAGGACAGGGGTGAACACTGAAGCTTTCTTT
CASRTGVNTEAFF
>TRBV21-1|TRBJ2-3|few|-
TGTGCCAGCAGTTCCGGGGACATCCGCACAGATACGCAGTATTTT
CASSSGDIRTDTQYF
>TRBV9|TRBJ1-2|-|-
TGTGCCAGCAGCGTCGGGACTTGGGAATGGAATGGCTACACCTTC
CASSVGTWEWNGYTF
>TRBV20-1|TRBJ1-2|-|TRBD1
TGCAGTGCTTCCGGGACAGGGTATGGCTACACCTTC
CSASGTGYGYTF
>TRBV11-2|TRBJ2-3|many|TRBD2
TGTGCCAGCAGCTTAGGGGGCGGGCTAGCGGGCACAGATACGCAGTATTTT
CASSLGGGLAGTDTQYF
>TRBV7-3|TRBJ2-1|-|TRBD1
TGTGCCAGCAGCTTCCGGGACAGGGAAGGTGAGCAGTTCTTC
CASSFRDREGEQFF
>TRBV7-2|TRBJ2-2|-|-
TGTGCCAGCAGCTTAAGAGCCCCCTCCGGGGAGCTGTTTTTT
CASSLRAPSGELFF
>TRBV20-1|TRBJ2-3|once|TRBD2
TGCAGTGCTAGAGATTTCGCGGGAGGACCCACAGATACGCAGTATTTT
CSARDFAGGPTDTQYF
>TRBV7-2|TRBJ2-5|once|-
TGTGCCAGCGGCGGGTTTCAAGAGACCCAGTACTTC
CASGGFQETQYF
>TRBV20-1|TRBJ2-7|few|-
TGCAGTGCTAGAGGGCCAGGACACGGGGCCTACGAGCAGTACTTC
CSARGPGHGAYEQYF
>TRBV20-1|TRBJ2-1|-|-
TGCAGTGCAATAATCAAGGGGCCCCTCAATGAGCAGTTCTTC
CSAIIKGPLNEQFF
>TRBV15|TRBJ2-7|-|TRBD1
TGTGCCACCAGCAGAGCAGGGGGCGAGGGGTGGGAGCAGTACTTC
CATSRAGGEGWEQYF
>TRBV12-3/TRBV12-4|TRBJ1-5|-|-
TGTGCCAGCAGTTTTGGGGGGGGCATGCAGCCCCAGCATTTT
CASSFGGGMQPQHF
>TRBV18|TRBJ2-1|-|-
TGTGCCAGCTCACCATTGGACGACGAGAGCTCCTACAATGAGCAGTTCTTC
CASSPLDDESSYNEQFF